These 14 T cell receptor beta chains were sequenced from one sample in a study of blood T cell repertoires in COVID-19. Libraries were prepared by immunoSEQ multiplex PCR; TCRdb keeps only in-frame clonotypes and omits some of them. The sample carries 320,000 or so clones, about 90% recorded once. The sample consisted of PBMCs or T cells enriched from blood (not recorded which). These receptors were collected from a man aged 30 to 39 who had recovered from COVID-19.

This clone was found a few times. J is TRBJ1-5 and V is TRBV4-1; possibly TRBD1 for D (5 bases). Germline-derived CDR1 and CDR2 are MGHRA and YSYEKL. This CDR3 region has 15 residues. V lost 0 bases to trimming and J lost 9 bases, with 15 bases between them. The CDR3 is CASSQERSGFAPQHF. CDR3 sequence (DNA): TGCGCCAGCAGCCAAGAAAGGTCAGGGTTTGCGCCCCAGCATTTT.

A remark on this clone: The junction does not match germline at one end; this may be a read error. V gene TRBV11-1 combines with J gene TRBJ1-1; D uncertain. CDR1 SGHAT and CDR2 FQDESV come from the germline V gene (reference sequence). The CDR3 covers 9 residues. The CDR3 nucleotides read TGTGCCAGCAGCTTAATGGCCGCTTTT. As protein: CASSLMAAF.

The CDR3 region is CAWSTPDRAANIQYF. Here the CDR3 DNA reads TGTGCCTGGAGTACCCCGGACAGGGCGGCCAACATTCAGTACTTC. The chain is built from TRBV30 and TRBJ2-4; 8 nucleotides line up with TRBD1. Losses at the gene ends were 2 bases for V and 7 bases for J; bases not matched to a gene: 10. This CDR3 comprises 15 residues. Germline values: CDR1 GTSNPN, CDR2 SVGIG (reference sequence).

This clone was seen a few times. The same CDR3 can be traced to other DNA sequences in this sample. The rearrangement joins TRBV20-1 to TRBJ2-7; TRBD1 matches 7 bases. V shed 3 bases, J shed 2 bases, and the junction held 4 bases outside the gene matches. The CDR3 runs to 13 residues. Germline V gives CDR1 DFQATT, CDR2 SNEGSKA (reference sequence). CDR3 bases: TGCAGTGCTAGTGACAGGGTTACCTACGAGCAGTACTTC. Encoded protein: CSASDRVTYEQYF.

CDR3 protein: CASSPRTGVSNQPQHF. The CDR3 coding sequence is TGTGCCAGCTCACCTCGGACAGGAGTTAGCAATCAGCCCCAGCATTTT. V gene TRBV18 combines with J gene TRBJ1-5; the match to TRBD1 covers 7 bases. This CDR3 region has 16 residues. Germline trimming cut 3 bases from V and 0 bases from J; bases unmatched to any gene: 5. The germline gives CDR1 KGHSH, CDR2 LQKENI.

The genes are TRBV3-1 (or the pseudogene TRBV3-2) and TRBJ1-1, with 8 bases fitting TRBD1. The length of the CDR3 is 15 residues. CDR1 and CDR2 from the germline V gene are LGHDT and YNNKEL (reference sequence). Trimming cost V 4 bases and J 3 bases; bases outside gene matches: 7. The CDR3 spells CASSPQTGGDTEAFF. The CDR3 coding sequence is TGTGCCAGCAGCCCACAAACAGGGGGGGACACTGAAGCTTTCTTT.

The V and J genes are TRBV28 and TRBJ2-1; 7 nucleotides align to TRBD1. This CDR3 has 14 residues. The J segment lost 7 bases and the V segment lost 4 bases, leaving 7 bases of the junction unmatched. Germline values: CDR1 MDHEN, CDR2 SYDVKM. The CDR3 region is CASSSRDSLNEQFF. CDR3 coding DNA: TGTGCCAGCAGTTCCCGGGACAGCTTGAATGAGCAGTTCTTC.

This clone was counted a single time. The V and J genes are TRBV12-3 or TRBV12-4 and TRBJ1-1; no reliable D call. The CDR3 is made up of 13 amino acids. V was pared by 5 bases and J by 3 bases, with 10 bases between. The CDR3 DNA sequence: TGTGCCAGCAGTCCAAGGGAGGACACTGAAGCTTTCTTT. Translation gives CASSPREDTEAFF.

The chain couples TRBV3-1 (or the pseudogene TRBV3-2) to TRBJ2-3; possibly TRBD2 for D (5 bases). Germline lookup yields CDR1 LGHDT and CDR2 YNNKEL (reference sequence). The CDR3 loop spans 14 amino acids. Trimming removed 5 bases at V and 1 base at J, with 10 bases between. The CDR3 nucleotides read TGTGCCAGCAGCTCGAGCGGTGGCACAGATACGCAGTATTTT. Its protein is CASSSSGGTDTQYF.

V gene TRBV3-1 (or the pseudogene TRBV3-2) combines with J gene TRBJ2-5, with TRBD1 as a possible D gene (5 bases). The CDR3 extends over 14 amino acids. Germline-derived CDR1 and CDR2 are LGHDT and YNNKEL (reference sequence). V shed 4 bases and J shed 5 bases, with 14 bases lying between them. The CDR3 DNA is TGTGCCAGCAGCCGCTTAGACAGTAGTGAGACCCAGTACTTC. Encoded protein: CASSRLDSSETQYF.

The genes are TRBV19 and TRBJ1-1; D possibly corresponds to TRBD1 (5 bases). CDR1 LNHDA and CDR2 SQIVND come from the germline V gene (reference sequence). CDR3 length equals 13 residues. V lost 4 bases and J 7 bases, leaving 13 bases between the germline ends. CDR3 in DNA: TGTGCCAGTAGTACAGGGCTCGGGGGTGAAGCTTTCTTT. Protein: CASSTGLGGEAFF.

J is TRBJ1-2 and V is TRBV6-5; D is ambiguous. In germline, CDR1 is MNHEY, CDR2 SVGAGI. V lost 7 bases to trimming and J lost 4 bases, with 10 bases between them. CDR3 size: 12 residues. This CDR3 reads CASTSTAYGYTF. The CDR3 DNA reads as TGTGCCAGCACAAGTACTGCCTATGGCTACACCTTC.

This clone was found a few times. This chain connects TRBV12-3 or TRBV12-4 to TRBJ1-3, with 7 bases identical to TRBD1. The CDR3 extends over 13 amino acids. Losses at the gene ends were 6 bases for V and 3 bases for J; bases not matched to a gene: 2. CDR3 loop: CASRRGHGNTIYF. The CDR3 nucleotides read TGTGCCAGCAGAAGGGGGCATGGAAACACCATATATTTT.

This chain connects TRBV10-2 to TRBJ2-7; 13 bases agree with TRBD2. V dropped 3 bases and J dropped 6; count of bases not matched to a gene: 2. Looked up from germline, CDR1 is WSHSY and CDR2 is SAAADI. CDR3 length equals 14 residues. The CDR3 sequence: CASSDGLAGAEQYF. DNA for the CDR3: TGCGCCAGCAGTGACGGACTAGCGGGGGCCGAGCAGTACTTC.